This T cell receptor (beta chain) appears in the sequencing data of a study of response to subunit inactivated influenza vaccine. In TCRdb, the RT-PCR reads were re-called with MiXCR into one record per CDR3 protein. The table records a few hundred thousand distinct CDR3 sequences, approximately 10% of them present only once. This sample also appeared in a second study, on T cells expressing NK-cell markers. That source notes: 5'RACE template switching with UMIs generated TCR beta cDNA. Investigators obtained TCR beta repertoires from sorted CD3+CD56+NKG2C+, CD3+CD56+NKG2C- and CD3+CD56-NKG2C+ T cells. Most of the eight sequenced donors tested HCMV-seropositive; one tested seronegative. Several of the experiments relied on an anti-gamma-delta TCR antibody so that only alpha-beta TCR T cells were sorted. In a few donors, dominant clonotypes made up about 25-60.1% of CD3+CD56-NKG2C+ cells.

Sequencing was performed on PBMCs from blood, taken on the day of vaccination. The clonotype comes from a man between 45 and 60 years old who received an inactivated influenza vaccine.

This chain's CDR3 is CASSQPLKRGLLSGANVLTF. In DNA form, the CDR3 reads TGTGCCAGCAGCCAACCTCTGAAAAGGGGGCTACTCTCTGGGGCCAACGTCCTGACTTTC. The chain has TRBV4-2 and TRBJ2-6; 7 positions match TRBD1. From germline, CDR1 is LGHNA and CDR2 YNFKEQ. The CDR3 length is 20 residues. The trim removed 2 bases at V and 0 bases at J, leaving 13 bases unmatched.